This record concerns one TCR beta chain sequence. The data derive from a study of T cell responses to AZD1222 COVID-19 vaccine. V was clipped by 1 base and J by 1 base, with 10 bases between them. Germline V CDR1 and CDR2: LGHNT, FRNRAP. CDR3 length equals 15 residues. The repertoire was sequenced with immunoSEQ multiplex PCR; TCRdb's copy has only in-frame clones and lacks some. The sample holds tens of thousands of clones, about nine tenths seen once. This receptor was obtained from an adult who received the AZD1222 COVID-19 vaccine. This chain joins TRBV12-5 and TRBJ1-1; D is unresolved. The material was peripheral blood, obtained 28 days after the second AZD1222 dose. In DNA form, the CDR3 reads TGTGCTAGTGGTTTGGCCACCGAAGGGAACACTGAAGCTTTCTTT. It yields the protein CASGLATEGNTEAFF.